Here is one T cell receptor (beta chain) with its context. With 2 bases removed from V and 3 bases from J, the gap between germline ends came to 9 bases. The CDR3 contains 15 residues. CDR1 SGHDT and CDR2 YYEEEE come from the germline V gene. These data originate in a study of T-cell memory formation after mild COVID-19. Overall study context: In these data, TCR clusters were largely donor specific.

TCRdb re-called the 5' RACE reads with MiXCR, one entry per CDR3 protein. Altogether nearly 200,000 distinct CDR3 sequences are present, roughly 18% being singletons, with the ten largest covering 2.4%. The chain employs TRBV5-6 and TRBJ2-6; a possible D gene is TRBD1 (6 bases). The receptor's source is an adult woman who had mild COVID-19 (a few samples of this study predate the infection). Cell type and time point are not known. What was sequenced was PBMCs or a T cell subset sorted from them (not recorded which). In DNA form, the CDR3 reads TGTGCCAGCAGCTTCGGACAGTTTGGGGCCAACGTCCTGACTTTC. Encoded protein: CASSFGQFGANVLTF.